One sample yielded the 9 T cell receptor beta chains listed below, sequenced in a study of cytomegalovirus exposure and HLA in healthy donors. Researchers ran the PCR with 60 Vbeta and 13 Jbeta primers. Repertoires were generated with immunoSEQ multiplex PCR, while TCRdb's copy carries only in-frame clones and drops some. Counted here are around 150,000 clones, about three fifths occurring once; the ten biggest clones make up about 1.7%. Sequencing was performed on PBMCs. These receptors originate from a male donor in good health and CMV-seronegative.

The sample holds one count of this clone. The chain recombines TRBV7-9 with TRBJ1-1, with TRBD1 identical over 10 bases. This CDR3 contains 14 residues. Germline V CDR1 and CDR2: SEHNR, FQNEAQ (reference sequence). J lost 5 bases, V lost 5 bases, and 5 bases had no gene match. The CDR3 bases are TGTGCCAGCAGCCTGACAGGGGGCCAAACTGAAGCTTTCTTT. It is translated as CASSLTGGQTEAFF.

The chain recombines TRBV28 with TRBJ1-2, with 7 bases matching TRBD1. Germline values: CDR1 MDHEN, CDR2 SYDVKM. Trimming at V came to 3 bases and at J to 4 bases, leaving 14 bases not matched to a gene. This CDR3 comprises 17 residues. CDR3 sequence reads: CASSFGTDTYRLYGYTF. Written as DNA, the CDR3 is TGTGCCAGCAGTTTTGGGACAGACACCTATAGGCTCTATGGCTACACCTTC.

In nucleotides, the CDR3 is TGTGCCAGCAGAGGCGGGGGGGAATACGAGCAGTACTTC. It translates to CASRGGGEYEQYF. The J gene is TRBJ2-7, the V gene TRBV27; 9 bases line up with TRBD2. CDR1 is MNHEY and CDR2 is SMNVEV in the germline V gene (reference sequence). This CDR3 contains 13 residues. With 6 bases clipped from V and 4 bases from J, the junction kept 4 bases outside the gene matches.

This clone was counted between two and nine times. This chain links TRBV6-4 with TRBJ1-5; TRBD1 aligns across 7 bases. V lost 4 bases to trimming and J lost 5 bases; unmatched junction nucleotides: 5. This CDR3 region has 14 residues. CDR1 and CDR2 (germline): MRHNA, SNTAGT. CDR3 loop: CASSVEGGDQPQHF. The DNA for the CDR3 is TGTGCCAGCAGTGTGGAAGGGGGCGATCAGCCCCAGCATTTT.

The V gene is TRBV28, the J gene TRBJ2-7, with D tentatively TRBD1 (6 bases). Germline CDR1 is MDHEN and CDR2 is SYDVKM. This CDR3 comprises 14 residues. V lost 5 bases and J lost 6, with 17 bases in between. DNA of the CDR3: TGTGCCAGCAGTATTAATCAGGGGATCCGCGAGCAGTACTTC. As protein: CASSINQGIREQYF.

J is TRBJ1-2 and V is TRBV19; 10 nucleotides align to TRBD1. Germline values: CDR1 LNHDA, CDR2 SQIVND (reference sequence). The CDR3 length is 14 residues. Unmatched junction bases numbered 8, after V lost 6 bases and J lost 7 bases. CDR3: CASRVTGGAGGYTF. The CDR3, as DNA: TGTGCCAGTAGGGTGACAGGGGGCGCCGGTGGCTACACCTTC.

This sequence joins TRBV28 and TRBJ1-2, with D tentatively TRBD1 (5 bases). The germline CDR1 and CDR2 sequences are MDHEN and SYDVKM. With 7 bases removed from V and 6 bases from J, the gap between germline ends came to 15 bases. This CDR3 has 13 amino acids. This chain's CDR3 is CASIGAHFDGYTF. As DNA, the CDR3 is TGTGCCAGCATAGGGGCCCACTTCGATGGCTACACCTTC.

This chain uses TRBV2 with TRBJ2-1, with 8 nucleotides matching TRBD1. Germline trimming cut 10 bases from V and 3 bases from J; bases unmatched to any gene: 5. CDR3 length: 13 amino acids. Germline CDR1 is SNHLY and CDR2 is FYNNEI. CDR3 sequence: CATSGGFYNEQFF. The CDR3 DNA follows: TGTGCCACCTCAGGGGGCTTCTACAATGAGCAGTTCTTC.

This chain uses TRBV9 with TRBJ2-3, with TRBD2 matching 11 bases. CDR1 SGDLS and CDR2 YYNGEE come from the germline V gene. V was clipped by 1 base and J by 5 bases; unmatched bases: 6. The CDR3 spans 16 residues. The CDR3 DNA reads as TGTGCCAGCAGCGTAACTAGCGGGGGCGGGGGAGATACGCAGTATTTT. It encodes CASSVTSGGGGDTQYF.